The clone carrying this TCR beta chain has at least ten counts. The antigen is not known. The data are from a study of T cells in Graves' hyperthyroidism and ophthalmopathy. Regarding the study as a whole: Ophthalmopathy and stable hyperthyroidism were told apart by a 13 V-J model.

Clinical symptoms, serum thyroxine, TRAb, thyroid ultrasound and orbital computed tomography established diagnosis. Template material for amplifying TCR beta CDR3 regions consisted of RNA transcripts. TCR CDR3 regions were first amplified by RT-PCR with HTBI primers. TCRdb re-called the multiplex PCR reads through MiXCR, storing one row per CDR3 protein. The sample has approximately 720,000 distinct CDR3 sequences, under 20% seen once. Per the germline V gene, CDR1 is DFQATT and CDR2 is SNEGSKA (reference sequence). The junction had 14 bases not matched to a gene; V was cut back by 5 bases and J by 4 bases. This CDR3 comprises 18 residues.

The chain combines TRBV20-1 with TRBJ2-3, with 14 bases identical to TRBD2. Sequenced input: blood. This clonotype was obtained from a woman between 45 and 65 years old with Graves' hyperthyroidism that later progressed to Graves' ophthalmopathy. This chain's CDR3 is CSARDPGGLAGGSDTQYF. CDR3 sequence (DNA): TGCAGTGCTCGGGACCCCGGTGGACTAGCGGGGGGATCAGATACGCAGTATTTT.